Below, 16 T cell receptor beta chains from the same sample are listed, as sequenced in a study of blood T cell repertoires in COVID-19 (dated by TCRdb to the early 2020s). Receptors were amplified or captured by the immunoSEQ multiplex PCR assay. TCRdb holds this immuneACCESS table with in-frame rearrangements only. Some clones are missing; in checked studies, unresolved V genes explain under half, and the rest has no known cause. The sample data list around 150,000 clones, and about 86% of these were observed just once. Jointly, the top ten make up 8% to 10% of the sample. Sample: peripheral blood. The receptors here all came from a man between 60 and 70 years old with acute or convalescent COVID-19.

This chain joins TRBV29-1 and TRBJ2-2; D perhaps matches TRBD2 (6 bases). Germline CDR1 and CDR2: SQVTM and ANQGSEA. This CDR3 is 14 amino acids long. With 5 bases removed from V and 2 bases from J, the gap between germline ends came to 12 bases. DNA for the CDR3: TGCAGCGTTAGGAGGGGAGCAAACACCGGGGAGCTGTTTTTT. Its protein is CSVRRGANTGELFF.

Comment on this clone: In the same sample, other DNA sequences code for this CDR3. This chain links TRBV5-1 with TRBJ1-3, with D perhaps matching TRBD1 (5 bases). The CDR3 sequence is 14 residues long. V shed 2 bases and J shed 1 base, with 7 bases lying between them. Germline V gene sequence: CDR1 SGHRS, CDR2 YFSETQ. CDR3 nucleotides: TGCGCCAGCAGCTTCGGGGGATCTGGAAACACCATATATTTT. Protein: CASSFGGSGNTIYF.

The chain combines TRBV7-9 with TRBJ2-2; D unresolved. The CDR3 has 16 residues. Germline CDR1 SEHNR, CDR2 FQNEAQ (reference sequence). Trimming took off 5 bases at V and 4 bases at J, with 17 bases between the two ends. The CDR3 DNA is TGTGCCAGCAGCCCTTACTCTAGGCCCCTCACCGGGGAGCTGTTTTTT. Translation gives CASSPYSRPLTGELFF.

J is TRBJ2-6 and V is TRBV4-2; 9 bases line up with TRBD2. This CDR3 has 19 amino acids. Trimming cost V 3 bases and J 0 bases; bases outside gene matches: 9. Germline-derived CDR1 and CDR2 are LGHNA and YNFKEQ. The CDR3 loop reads CASSHDLAGRGSGANVLTF. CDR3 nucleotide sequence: TGTGCCAGCAGCCATGACCTAGCGGGGAGGGGCTCTGGGGCCAACGTCCTGACTTTC.

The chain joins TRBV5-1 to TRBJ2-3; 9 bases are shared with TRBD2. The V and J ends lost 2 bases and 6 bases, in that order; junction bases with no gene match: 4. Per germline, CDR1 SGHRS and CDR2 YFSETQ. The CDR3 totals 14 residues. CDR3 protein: CASSFSGRPDTQYF. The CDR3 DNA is TGCGCCAGCAGCTTTAGCGGGAGACCGGATACGCAGTATTTT.

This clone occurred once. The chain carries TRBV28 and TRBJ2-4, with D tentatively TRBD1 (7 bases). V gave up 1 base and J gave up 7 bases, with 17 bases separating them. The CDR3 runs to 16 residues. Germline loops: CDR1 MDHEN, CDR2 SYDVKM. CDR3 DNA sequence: TGTGCCAGCAGTTTATTTTCAGGGGGGCCCCAGAACATTCAGTACTTC. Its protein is CASSLFSGGPQNIQYF.

CDR3 in amino acids: CASSFHTRRGQGTPYEQYF. CDR3 nucleotides: TGTGCCAGCAGTTTCCACACCCGGAGGGGACAGGGGACTCCCTACGAGCAGTACTTC. The rearrangement joins TRBV28 to TRBJ2-7; 10 bases fit TRBD1. This CDR3 spans 19 amino acids. V shed 3 bases, J shed 2 bases, and the junction held 16 bases outside the gene matches. Germline assignment: CDR1 MDHEN and CDR2 SYDVKM.

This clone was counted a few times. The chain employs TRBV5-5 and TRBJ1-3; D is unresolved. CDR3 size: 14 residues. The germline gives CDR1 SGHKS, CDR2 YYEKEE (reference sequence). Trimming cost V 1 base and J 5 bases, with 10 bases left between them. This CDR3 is CASSLTAHRNTIYF. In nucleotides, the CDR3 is TGTGCCAGCAGCTTGACAGCTCATCGAAACACCATATATTTT.

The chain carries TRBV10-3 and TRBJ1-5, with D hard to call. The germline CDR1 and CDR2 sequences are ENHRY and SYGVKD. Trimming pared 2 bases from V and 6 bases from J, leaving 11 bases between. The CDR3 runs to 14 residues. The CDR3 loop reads CAISEAQVGQPQHF. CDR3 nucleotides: TGTGCCATCAGTGAGGCGCAGGTTGGTCAGCCCCAGCATTTT.

CDR3 in amino acids: CAISGAPGGGPTDTQYF. In DNA, the CDR3 is TGTGCCATCAGTGGTGCCCCCGGAGGAGGACCCACAGATACGCAGTATTTT. The V gene is TRBV10-3, the J gene TRBJ2-3, with D maybe TRBD2 (5 bases). Looked up from germline, CDR1 is ENHRY and CDR2 is SYGVKD. V was shortened by 4 bases and J by 2 bases, with 19 bases between the two germline ends. The CDR3 has 17 amino acids.

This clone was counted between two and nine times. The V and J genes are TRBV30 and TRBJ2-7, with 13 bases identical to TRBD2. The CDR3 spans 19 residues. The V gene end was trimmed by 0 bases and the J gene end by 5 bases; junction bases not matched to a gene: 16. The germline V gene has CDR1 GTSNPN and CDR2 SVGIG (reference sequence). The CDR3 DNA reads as TGTGCCTGGAGTGTAAAACTTGTCGGACTAGCGGGAGTGGCCCACGAGCAGTACTTC. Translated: CAWSVKLVGLAGVAHEQYF.

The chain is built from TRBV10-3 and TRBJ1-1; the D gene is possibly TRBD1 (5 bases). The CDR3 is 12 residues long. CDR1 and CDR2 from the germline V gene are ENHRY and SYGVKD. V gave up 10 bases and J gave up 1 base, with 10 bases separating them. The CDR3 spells CATKTANTEAFF. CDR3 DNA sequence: TGTGCCACCAAGACAGCGAACACTGAAGCTTTCTTT.

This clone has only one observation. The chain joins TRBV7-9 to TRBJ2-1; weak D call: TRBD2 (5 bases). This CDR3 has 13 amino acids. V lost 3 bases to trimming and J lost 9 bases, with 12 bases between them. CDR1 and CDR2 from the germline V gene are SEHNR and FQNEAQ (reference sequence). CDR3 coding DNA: TGTGCCAGCAGCTTGATGCAAGAGGGTGAGCAGTTCTTC. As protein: CASSLMQEGEQFF.

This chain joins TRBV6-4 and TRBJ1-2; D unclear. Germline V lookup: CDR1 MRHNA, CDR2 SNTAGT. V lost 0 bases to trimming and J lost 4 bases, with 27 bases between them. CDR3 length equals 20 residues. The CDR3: CASSDSRVGLQRVARYGYTF. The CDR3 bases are TGTGCCAGCAGTGACTCGAGAGTAGGACTCCAGCGGGTGGCCCGCTATGGCTACACCTTC.

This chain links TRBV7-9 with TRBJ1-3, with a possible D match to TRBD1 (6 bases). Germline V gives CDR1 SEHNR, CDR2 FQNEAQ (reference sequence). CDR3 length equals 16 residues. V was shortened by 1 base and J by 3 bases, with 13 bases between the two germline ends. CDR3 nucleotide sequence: TGTGCCAGCAGCTTAGTATCCTCCAGGGGTGGAAACACCATATATTTT. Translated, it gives CASSLVSSRGGNTIYF.

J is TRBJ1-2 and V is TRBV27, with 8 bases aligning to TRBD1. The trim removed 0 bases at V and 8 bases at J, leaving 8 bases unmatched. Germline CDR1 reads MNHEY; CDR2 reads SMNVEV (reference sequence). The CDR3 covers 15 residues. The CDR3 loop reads CASSLSPDRVGGYTF. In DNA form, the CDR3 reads TGTGCCAGCAGTTTATCCCCGGACAGGGTGGGCGGCTACACCTTC.